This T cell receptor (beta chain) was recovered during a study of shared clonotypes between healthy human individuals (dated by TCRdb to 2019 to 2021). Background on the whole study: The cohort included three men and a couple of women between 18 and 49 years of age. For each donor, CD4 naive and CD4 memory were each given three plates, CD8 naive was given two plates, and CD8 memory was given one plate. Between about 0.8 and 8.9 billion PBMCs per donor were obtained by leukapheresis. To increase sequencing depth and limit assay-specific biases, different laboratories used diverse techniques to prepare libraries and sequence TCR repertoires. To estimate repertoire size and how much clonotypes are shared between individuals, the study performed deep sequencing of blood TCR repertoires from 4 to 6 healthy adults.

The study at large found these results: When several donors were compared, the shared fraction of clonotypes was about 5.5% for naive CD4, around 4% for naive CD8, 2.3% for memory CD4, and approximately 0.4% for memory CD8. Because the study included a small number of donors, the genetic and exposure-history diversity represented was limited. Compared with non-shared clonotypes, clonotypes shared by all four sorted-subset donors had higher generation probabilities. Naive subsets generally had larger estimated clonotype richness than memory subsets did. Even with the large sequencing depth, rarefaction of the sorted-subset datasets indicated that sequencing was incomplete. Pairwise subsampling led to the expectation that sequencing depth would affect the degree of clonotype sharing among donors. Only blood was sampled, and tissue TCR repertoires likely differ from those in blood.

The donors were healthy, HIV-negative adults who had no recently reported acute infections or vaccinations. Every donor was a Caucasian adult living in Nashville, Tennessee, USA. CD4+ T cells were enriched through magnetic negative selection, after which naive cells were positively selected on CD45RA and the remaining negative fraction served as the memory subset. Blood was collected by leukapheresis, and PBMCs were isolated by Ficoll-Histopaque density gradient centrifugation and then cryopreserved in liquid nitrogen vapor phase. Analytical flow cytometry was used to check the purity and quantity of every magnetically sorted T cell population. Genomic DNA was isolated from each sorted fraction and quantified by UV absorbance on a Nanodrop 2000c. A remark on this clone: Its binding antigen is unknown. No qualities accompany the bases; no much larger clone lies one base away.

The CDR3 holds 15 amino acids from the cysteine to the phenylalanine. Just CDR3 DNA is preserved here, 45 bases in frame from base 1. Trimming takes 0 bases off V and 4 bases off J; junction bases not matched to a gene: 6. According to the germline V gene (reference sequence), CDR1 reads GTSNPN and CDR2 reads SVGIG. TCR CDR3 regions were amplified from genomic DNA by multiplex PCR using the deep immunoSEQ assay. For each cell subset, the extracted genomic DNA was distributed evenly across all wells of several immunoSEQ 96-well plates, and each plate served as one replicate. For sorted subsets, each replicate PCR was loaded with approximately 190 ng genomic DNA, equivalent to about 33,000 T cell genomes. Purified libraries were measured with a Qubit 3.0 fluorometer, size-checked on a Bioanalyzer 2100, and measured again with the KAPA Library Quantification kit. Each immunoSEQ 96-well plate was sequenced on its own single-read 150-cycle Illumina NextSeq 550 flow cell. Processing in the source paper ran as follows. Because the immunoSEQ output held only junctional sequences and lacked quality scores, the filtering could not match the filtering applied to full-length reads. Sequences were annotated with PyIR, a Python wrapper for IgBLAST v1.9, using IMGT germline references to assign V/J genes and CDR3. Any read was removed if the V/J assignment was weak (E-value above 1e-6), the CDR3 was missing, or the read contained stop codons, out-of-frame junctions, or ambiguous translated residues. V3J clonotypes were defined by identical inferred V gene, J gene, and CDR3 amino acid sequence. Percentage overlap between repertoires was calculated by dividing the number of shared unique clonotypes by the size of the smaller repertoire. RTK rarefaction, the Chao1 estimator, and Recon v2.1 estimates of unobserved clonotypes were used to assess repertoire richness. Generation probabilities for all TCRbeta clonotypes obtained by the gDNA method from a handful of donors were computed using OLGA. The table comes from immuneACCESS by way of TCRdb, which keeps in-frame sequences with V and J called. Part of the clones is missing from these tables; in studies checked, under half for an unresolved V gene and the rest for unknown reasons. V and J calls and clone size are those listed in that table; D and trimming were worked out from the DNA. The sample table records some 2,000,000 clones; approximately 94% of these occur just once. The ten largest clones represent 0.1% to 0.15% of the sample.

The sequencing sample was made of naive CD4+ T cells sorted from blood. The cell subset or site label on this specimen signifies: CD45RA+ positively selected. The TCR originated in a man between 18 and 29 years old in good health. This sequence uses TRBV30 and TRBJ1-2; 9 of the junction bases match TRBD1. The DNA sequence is TGTGCCTGGAGTGTTCTTCCGACAGGGGGCTATGGCTACACCTTC. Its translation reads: CAWSVLPTGGYGYTF.